What follows are 27 T cell receptor beta chains derived from one specimen sequenced in a study of response to subunit inactivated influenza vaccine. TCRdb independently ran MiXCR on the RT-PCR reads; one entry per CDR3 protein. This table holds roughly 630,000 distinct CDR3 sequences, 12% to 15% found once. The sample consisted of PBMCs from blood, taken around 14 days before vaccination. These receptors originate from a man aged 45-65 years who received an inactivated influenza vaccine.

Comments on this clonotype: A much bigger clone sits one base away, suggesting this may be a read error. The rearrangement joins TRBV2 to TRBJ2-3, with no clear D. This CDR3 has 12 amino acids. CDR1 is SNHLY and CDR2 is FYNNEI in the germline V gene. V lost 6 bases and J 2 bases, leaving 6 bases between the germline ends. The CDR3 sequence: CASSFTTDTQYF. CDR3 in DNA: TGTGCCAGCAGCTTTACCACAGATACGCAGTATTTT. Based on the CDR3 plus reference TRBV2 and TRBJ2-3, the full variable domain is EPEVTQTPSHQVTQMGQEVILRCVPISNHLYFYWYRQILGQKVEFLVSFYNNEISEKSEIFDDQFSVERPDGSNFTLKIRSTKLEDSAMYFCASSFTTDTQYFGPGTRLTVL.

This clonotype was counted between two and nine times. V is TRBV20-1 and J is TRBJ2-4; 9 bases align to TRBD1. The V segment lost 6 bases and the J segment 3 bases; nucleotides outside the gene matches: 3. CDR3 length: 13 residues. The germline V gene has CDR1 DFQATT and CDR2 SNEGSKA (reference sequence). CDR3 residues: CSAEDRGKNIQYF. The CDR3 coding sequence is TGCAGTGCCGAGGACAGGGGCAAAAACATTCAGTACTTC.

Ten or more counts support this clonotype. This sequence joins TRBV12-3 or TRBV12-4 and TRBJ2-1; 9 positions agree with TRBD1. After removal of 4 bases from V and 7 bases from J, the junction contained 5 bases not matched to a gene. This CDR3 has 14 residues. This chain's CDR3 is CASSSSGQGNEQFF. The CDR3 coding sequence is TGTGCCAGCAGTTCAAGCGGACAGGGGAATGAGCAGTTCTTC.

This clonotype was observed a handful of times. The rearrangement uses TRBV4-2 and TRBJ2-7; 12 bases map to TRBD2. Per germline, CDR1 LGHNA and CDR2 YNFKEQ. V shed 0 bases and J 6 bases; nucleotides not matched to a gene: 9. This CDR3 region has 17 residues. DNA for the CDR3: TGTGCCAGCAGCCAAGAGAGGCTAGCGGGAGGGCACGGCGAGCAGTACTTC. It codes for CASSQERLAGGHGEQYF.

In its sample, this clonotype was seen many times. This chain uses TRBV5-1 with TRBJ1-2; 8 nucleotides agree with TRBD1. Per germline, CDR1 SGHRS and CDR2 YFSETQ. The CDR3 has 13 residues. The V and J ends lost 4 bases and 5 bases, in that order; junction bases with no gene match: 4. Written as DNA, the CDR3 is TGCGCCAGCAGCCTGGACAGGGAGTATGGCTACACCTTC. Encoded protein: CASSLDREYGYTF.

The rearrangement uses TRBV11-2 and TRBJ1-2, with D unclear. V lost 1 base, J lost 0 bases, and 21 bases lay in between. The germline V gene encodes CDR1 SGHAT and CDR2 FQNNGV. This CDR3 spans 19 amino acids. This chain's CDR3 is CASSLGIEENPLANYGYTF. The CDR3 DNA reads TGTGCCAGCAGCTTAGGTATCGAGGAAAATCCGTTGGCTAACTATGGCTACACCTTC.

This clonotype was counted at least ten times. This chain uses TRBV7-2 with TRBJ2-1; D is tentatively TRBD1 or TRBD2 (5 bases each). Looked up from germline, CDR1 is SGHTA and CDR2 is FQGNSA. The CDR3 has 15 amino acids. V lost 5 bases and J lost 3, with 14 bases in between. CDR3 region: CASSPKGTVYNEQFF. CDR3 DNA: TGTGCCAGCAGCCCAAAAGGGACCGTCTACAATGAGCAGTTCTTC. The complete variable domain, with remaining parts taken from reference TRBV7-2 and TRBJ2-1, reads GAGVSQSPSNKVTEKGKDVELRCDPISGHTALYWYRQSLGQGLEFLIYFQGNSAPDKSGLPSDRFSAERTGGSVSTLTIQRTQQEDSAVYLCASSPKGTVYNEQFFGPGTRLTVL.

This sequence joins TRBV5-1 and TRBJ2-2; TRBD1 aligns across 9 bases. CDR3 length equals 15 residues. The germline V gene has CDR1 SGHRS and CDR2 YFSETQ. V dropped 0 bases and J dropped 6; count of bases not matched to a gene: 3. The CDR3 sequence: CASSLDRGRPGELFF. In nucleotides, the CDR3 is TGCGCCAGCAGCTTGGACAGGGGGCGCCCCGGGGAGCTGTTTTTT.

This clonotype was picked up many times. CDR3 region: CATSDLGWETQYF. The CDR3 DNA follows: TGTGCCACCAGTGATTTAGGGTGGGAGACCCAGTACTTC. The chain joins TRBV24-1 to TRBJ2-5; D gene ambiguous. Trimming took off 1 base at V and 5 bases at J, with 7 bases between the two ends. The germline V gene has CDR1 KGHDR and CDR2 SFDVKD. The CDR3 has 13 residues.

V usage is TRBV20-1 and J usage is TRBJ2-3; maybe TRBD2 (5 bases). The CDR3 loop spans 14 amino acids. V was cut by 5 bases and J by 4 bases, with 16 bases left in between. From germline, CDR1 is DFQATT and CDR2 SNEGSKA (reference sequence). DNA of the CDR3: TGCAGTGCTGAAACGGGAAACCGTGCAGATACGCAGTATTTT. This encodes CSAETGNRADTQYF.

The gene calls are TRBV10-3 and TRBJ2-7; TRBD1 matches 12 bases. The length of the CDR3 is 15 residues. V gave up 2 bases and J gave up 5 bases; unmatched junction bases: 4. The V gene's germline CDR1 is ENHRY and CDR2 SYGVKD. For the CDR3, the DNA is TGTGCCATCAGTGAGACCGGGACAGGGGGCAACGAGCAGTACTTC. Its protein product is CAISETGTGGNEQYF.

This clonotype occurred a few times. Germline and junction disagree at one end, which may indicate a read error. The chain couples TRBV4-1 to TRBJ2-1; TRBD1 matches at 7 bases. This CDR3 is built from 17 residues. Looked up from germline, CDR1 is MGHRA and CDR2 is YSYEKL. As DNA, the CDR3 is TGCGCCAGCAGCCAGAGCCGGGACAGTCGACCCCACCGCAGTAGGGTCTTC. This translates into CASSQSRDSRPHRSRVF.

The V and J genes are TRBV6-1 and TRBJ1-1, with D possibly TRBD1 on 5 matching bases. The CDR3 length is 14 residues. The germline V gene encodes CDR1 MNHNS and CDR2 SASEGT. Trimming pared 6 bases from V and 2 bases from J, leaving 13 bases between. CDR3 nucleotides: TGTGCCAGCAGCCCCACGGGGGACAACACTGAAGCTTTCTTT. Amino acids: CASSPTGDNTEAFF.

This clonotype was seen a handful of times. In DNA form, the CDR3 reads TGTGCCAGCAGTTTGCGGGGATCGAAAGAGACCCAGTACTTC. Its protein is CASSLRGSKETQYF. The V and J genes are TRBV27 and TRBJ2-5, with D perhaps TRBD2 (6 bases). Per the germline V gene, CDR1 is MNHEY and CDR2 is SMNVEV (reference sequence). Trimming cost V 3 bases and J 3 bases, with 11 bases left between them. This CDR3 has 14 amino acids.

This clonotype was seen more than once but under ten times. The chain carries TRBV6-5 and TRBJ2-5; 10 nucleotides line up with TRBD2. Germline values: CDR1 MNHEY, CDR2 SVGAGI. CDR3 size: 14 residues. J was trimmed by 4 bases and V by 5 bases; bases with no gene match: 4. The CDR3 bases are TGTGCCAGCAGTGTACTAGCGGGGATAGAGACCCAGTACTTC. It encodes CASSVLAGIETQYF.

The chain links TRBV5-1 to TRBJ2-3, with D perhaps matching TRBD1 or TRBD2 (5 bases each). CDR3 length: 16 amino acids. Trimming took 0 bases from V and 4 from J, leaving 15 bases between them. CDR1 is SGHRS and CDR2 is YFSETQ in the germline V gene. The CDR3 loop is CASSLGQFTRADTQYF. CDR3 DNA: TGCGCCAGCAGCTTGGGACAGTTCACGAGGGCAGATACGCAGTATTTT. Based on the CDR3 plus reference TRBV5-1 and TRBJ2-3, the full variable domain is KAGVTQTPRYLIKTRGQQVTLSCSPISGHRSVSWYQQTPGQGLQFLFEYFSETQRNKGNFPGRFSGRQFSNSRSEMNVSTLELGDSALYLCASSLGQFTRADTQYFGPGTRLTVL.

The chain has TRBV7-2 and TRBJ2-1, with 12 bases lining up with TRBD2. Germline V lookup: CDR1 SGHTA, CDR2 FQGNSA. This CDR3 is 15 amino acids long. V lost 4 bases, J lost 5 bases, and 3 bases stayed unmatched. CDR3 in amino acids: CASSWTSGIDNEQFF. DNA for the CDR3: TGTGCCAGCAGCTGGACTAGCGGGATCGACAATGAGCAGTTCTTC.

The sample holds many counts of this clonotype. The chain carries TRBV7-2 and TRBJ1-5; TRBD1 is a possible D gene (5 bases). V gave up 1 base and J gave up 4 bases, with 8 bases separating them. CDR1 is SGHTA and CDR2 is FQGNSA in the germline V gene. The CDR3 consists of 14 residues. CDR3 nucleotide sequence: TGTGCCAGCAGCTTAGGACAGTTTAATCAGCCCCAGCATTTT. This gives the protein CASSLGQFNQPQHF. The whole variable domain, filled in from reference TRBV7-2 and TRBJ1-5, reads GAGVSQSPSNKVTEKGKDVELRCDPISGHTALYWYRQSLGQGLEFLIYFQGNSAPDKSGLPSDRFSAERTGGSVSTLTIQRTQQEDSAVYLCASSLGQFNQPQHFGDGTRLSIL.

This clonotype was observed a handful of times. The V gene is TRBV6-5, the J gene TRBJ2-2; 8 nucleotides match TRBD2. This CDR3 region has 13 residues. From germline, CDR1 is MNHEY and CDR2 SVGAGI. With V trimmed by 2 bases and J by 7 bases, 0 bases remained unmatched. The CDR3 here is CASSYREGGELFF. CDR3 sequence (DNA): TGTGCCAGCAGTTACCGGGAGGGCGGGGAGCTGTTTTTT.

The chain uses TRBV2 and TRBJ2-3; TRBD1 matches 9 bases. The CDR3 runs 15 residues. The V segment lost 2 bases and the J segment 4 bases; nucleotides outside the gene matches: 4. Per germline, CDR1 SNHLY and CDR2 FYNNEI. The CDR3 sequence: CASSEWGQGADTQYF. The CDR3 DNA is TGTGCCAGCAGTGAATGGGGACAGGGCGCAGATACGCAGTATTTT.

The V and J genes are TRBV4-2 and TRBJ1-2; D is uncertain. Trimming shortened V by 1 base and J by 5 bases, and 11 bases separated the two germline ends. Germline CDR1 and CDR2: LGHNA and YNFKEQ. The CDR3 spans 14 residues. The CDR3 region has the DNA TGTGCCAGCAGCCAAGCCCGGGTCCAATATGGCTACACCTTC. The encoded protein is CASSQARVQYGYTF.

This clonotype was recorded a few times. The chain combines TRBV5-1 with TRBJ2-1; 13 nucleotides match TRBD2. Per germline, CDR1 SGHRS and CDR2 YFSETQ. The CDR3 extends over 15 amino acids. V dropped 3 bases and J dropped 9; count of bases not matched to a gene: 6. CDR3 loop: CASSYALAGGREQFF. The CDR3 nucleotides read TGCGCCAGCAGCTACGCACTAGCGGGGGGGCGTGAGCAGTTCTTC.

The chain has TRBV11-2 and TRBJ1-1; D gene uncertain. There are 13 residues in the CDR3. Trimming cost V 5 bases and J 6 bases, with 13 bases left between them. Germline CDR1 reads SGHAT; CDR2 reads FQNNGV. The CDR3 spells CASSPEAPSEAFF. The CDR3 DNA reads as TGTGCCAGCAGCCCAGAGGCCCCCTCTGAAGCTTTCTTT.

The gene calls are TRBV18 and TRBJ1-1; no definite D call. Germline V gives CDR1 KGHSH, CDR2 LQKENI. This CDR3 spans 16 amino acids. V gave up 3 bases and J gave up 1 base, with 15 bases separating them. This CDR3 reads CASSPPGTDRNTEAFF. DNA for the CDR3: TGTGCCAGCTCACCGCCGGGTACGGATAGGAACACTGAAGCTTTCTTT.

In this sample, this clonotype turned up many times. This chain joins TRBV7-9 and TRBJ2-5, with D perhaps assigned TRBD1 or TRBD2 (5 bases each). Trimming removed 4 bases at V and 2 bases at J, with 11 bases between. This CDR3 contains 14 residues. The germline gives CDR1 SEHNR, CDR2 FQNEAQ (reference sequence). The CDR3 sequence is CASSSWDGQETQYF. The DNA of the CDR3 is TGTGCCAGCAGCTCGTGGGACGGGCAAGAGACCCAGTACTTC.

The chain joins TRBV7-2 to TRBJ2-7; D is undetermined. This CDR3 comprises 12 residues. From germline, CDR1 is SGHTA and CDR2 FQGNSA. Trimming removed 5 bases at V and 9 bases at J, with 14 bases between. The CDR3 bases are TGTGCCAGCAGCCCCACGAGCGACGTGCAGTACTTC. This gives the protein CASSPTSDVQYF.

This chain links TRBV14 with TRBJ2-5, with D tentatively TRBD1 or TRBD2 (5 bases each). The V gene lost 2 bases and the J gene lost 1 base, with 11 bases spanning the gap. The CDR3 contains 15 residues. The germline V gene has CDR1 SGHDN and CDR2 FVKESK. CDR3 protein: CASSQHIGAQETQYF. CDR3 coding DNA: TGTGCCAGCAGCCAACATATCGGGGCCCAAGAGACCCAGTACTTC. Combining the CDR3 with reference TRBV14 and TRBJ2-5 gives the whole variable domain EAGVTQFPSHSVIEKGQTVTLRCDPISGHDNLYWYRRVMGKEIKFLLHFVKESKQDESGMPNNRFLAERTGGTYSTLKVQPAELEDSGVYFCASSQHIGAQETQYFGPGTRLLVL.